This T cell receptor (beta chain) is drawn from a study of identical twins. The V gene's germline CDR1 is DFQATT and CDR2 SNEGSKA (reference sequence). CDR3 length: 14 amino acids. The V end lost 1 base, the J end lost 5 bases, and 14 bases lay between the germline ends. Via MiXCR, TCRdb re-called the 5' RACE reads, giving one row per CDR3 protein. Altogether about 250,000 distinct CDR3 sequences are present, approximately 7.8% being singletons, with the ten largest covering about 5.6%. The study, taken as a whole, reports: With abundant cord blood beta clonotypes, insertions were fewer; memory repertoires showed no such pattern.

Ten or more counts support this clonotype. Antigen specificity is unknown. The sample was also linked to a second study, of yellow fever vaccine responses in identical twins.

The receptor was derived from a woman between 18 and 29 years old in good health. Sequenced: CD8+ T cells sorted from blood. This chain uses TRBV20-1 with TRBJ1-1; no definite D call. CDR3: CSARAREERTEAFF. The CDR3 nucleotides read TGCAGTGCTAGAGCCCGGGAAGAACGGACTGAAGCTTTCTTT.